This section outlines one T cell receptor (beta chain) sequence together with its context. Its cognate antigen is unknown. This specimen belongs to a study of radiotherapy plus CTLA-4 blockade in lung cancer. Across the study: Of all patients, approximately 17% responded objectively and approximately 30% showed disease control.

General study findings and limits: Once radiotherapy plus ipilimumab had been given, TCR clones derived from tumor expanded in blood. In blood, early T cell clone dynamics reportedly predicted response best, together with interferon-beta.

Alongside CTLA-4 blockade with ipilimumab, patients with chemo-refractory metastatic non-small-cell lung cancer received focal radiation. Data came from immunoSEQ multiplex PCR; TCRdb stores just in-frame clones and leaves some out. The sample holds about 59,000 clones, 65% to 80% seen once. This CDR3 is 17 amino acids long. The germline gives CDR1 SGDLS, CDR2 YYNGEE. V lost 0 bases and J 5 bases, leaving 21 bases between the germline ends. This TCR was recovered from a human donor with non-small cell lung cancer whose response to radiotherapy plus ipilimumab could not be evaluated. This specimen consisted of peripheral blood, obtained from a patient treated with radiotherapy plus ipilimumab. The rearrangement uses TRBV9 and TRBJ2-7; TRBD2 might be the D (6 bases). This CDR3 is CASSVAGSRGTLDEQYF. For the CDR3, the DNA is TGTGCCAGCAGCGTAGCAGGTTCGCGGGGAACTCTTGACGAGCAGTACTTC.